These 21 T cell receptor beta chains share one sample of origin, sequenced in a study of T cell responses to AZD1222 COVID-19 vaccine. Profiling relied on immunoSEQ multiplex PCR, and the TCRdb table lists in-frame clones only, not all of them. Of under 250,000 clones listed, about 92% are singletons. This material consisted of peripheral blood, taken on day 0 of MenACWY control vaccination. These receptors were collected from an adult in good health.

The chain links TRBV15 to TRBJ1-2, with D unresolved. Trimming removed 5 bases from V and 0 bases from J, with 7 bases in between. The CDR3 sequence is 13 residues long. Per germline, CDR1 LNHNV and CDR2 YYDKDF (reference sequence). CDR3 loop: CATSPRPNYGYTF. CDR3 DNA: TGTGCCACCAGCCCTCGACCTAACTATGGCTACACCTTC.

The rearrangement joins TRBV27 to TRBJ2-1; 8 bases are shared with TRBD1. Per the germline V gene, CDR1 is MNHEY and CDR2 is SMNVEV (reference sequence). The CDR3 spans 20 residues. Losses at the gene ends were 2 bases for V and 4 bases for J; bases not matched to a gene: 19. This chain's CDR3 is CASSLGDRLVGGIGYNEQFF. The CDR3 coding sequence is TGTGCCAGCAGTTTAGGGGACAGGCTGGTTGGGGGAATCGGATACAATGAGCAGTTCTTC.

V is TRBV29-1 and J is TRBJ1-5; D might be TRBD1 (5 bases). This CDR3 has 13 amino acids. The V end lost 0 bases, the J end lost 6 bases, and 9 bases lay between the germline ends. The germline CDR1 and CDR2 sequences are SQVTM and ANQGSEA. The CDR3 sequence is CSVEDQGGQPQHF. The CDR3, as DNA: TGCAGCGTTGAAGATCAGGGAGGTCAGCCCCAGCATTTT.

This clone is a singleton in its sample. The V gene is TRBV2, the J gene TRBJ2-2; TRBD1 might be the D (6 bases). Between the trimmed V and J ends, which lost 6 bases and 1 base, there was a span of 12 bases. Germline loops: CDR1 SNHLY, CDR2 FYNNEI. The CDR3 consists of 15 residues. CDR3 coding DNA: TGTGCCAGCAGCCTCCTGGGACAGAACACCGGGGAGCTGTTTTTT. Its translation: CASSLLGQNTGELFF.

The V call is TRBV5-1, the J call TRBJ1-1; 7 positions agree with TRBD1. This CDR3 contains 14 residues. Germline values: CDR1 SGHRS, CDR2 YFSETQ. V shed 4 bases, J shed 0 bases, and the junction held 3 bases outside the gene matches. The CDR3 protein is CASSSTGVNTEAFF. CDR3 DNA: TGCGCCAGCAGCAGTACAGGGGTGAACACTGAAGCTTTCTTT.

The rearrangement joins TRBV3-1 (or the pseudogene TRBV3-2) to TRBJ2-7; D is undetermined. This CDR3 spans 15 amino acids. V lost 0 bases, J lost 6 bases, and 15 bases lay in between. Germline V gives CDR1 LGHDT, CDR2 YNNKEL (reference sequence). CDR3 DNA: TGTGCCAGCAGCCAAGATCCCCGGTCCCGGGTCGAGCAGTACTTC. It yields the protein CASSQDPRSRVEQYF.

The genes are TRBV7-2 and TRBJ1-2; D gene uncertain. CDR1 SGHTA and CDR2 FQGNSA come from the germline V gene. CDR3 size: 12 residues. V lost 3 bases and J lost 2, with 4 bases in between. CDR3 DNA: TGTGCCAGCAGCTTTGACAACTATGGCTACACCTTC. It translates to CASSFDNYGYTF.

The chain joins TRBV4-1 to TRBJ2-5, with 8 positions matching TRBD2. J lost 5 bases, V lost 2 bases, and 16 bases had no gene match. The CDR3 contains 18 residues. Germline values: CDR1 MGHRA, CDR2 YSYEKL. CDR3 nucleotide sequence: TGCGCCAGCAGCCAATATTCCTCTGGCGGGGGGCCGGGTGAGACCCAGTACTTC. Translation: CASSQYSSGGGPGETQYF.

This clone was observed a single time. Other nucleotide sequences from this sample produce the same CDR3. The chain uses TRBV4-2 and TRBJ1-3, with D hard to call. V was cut by 1 base and J by 4 bases, with 11 bases left in between. Germline V gives CDR1 LGHNA, CDR2 YNFKEQ. The CDR3 has 15 residues. This CDR3 is CASSQAGGGGNTIYF. The CDR3 DNA reads as TGTGCCAGCAGCCAAGCGGGAGGTGGGGGAAACACCATATATTTT.

The genes are TRBV5-8 and TRBJ2-7; 7 nucleotides agree with TRBD2. This CDR3 region has 12 residues. From germline, CDR1 is SGHTS and CDR2 YDEGEE. The ends lost 2 bases at V and 6 bases at J; junction bases unmatched: 2. The CDR3 is CASSFGGSEQYF. The CDR3 DNA follows: TGTGCCAGCAGCTTCGGGGGGAGCGAGCAGTACTTC. The variable domain in full, with the rest retrieved from reference TRBV5-8 and TRBJ2-7, is EAGVTQSPTHLIKTRGQQATLRCSPISGHTSVYWYQQALGLGLQFLLWYDEGEERNRGNFPPRFSGRQFPNYSSELNVNALELEDSALYLCASSFGGSEQYFGPGTRLTVT.

This clone was picked up a small number of times. The V gene is TRBV10-3, the J gene TRBJ1-4; 7 nucleotides match TRBD1. The V gene end was trimmed by 6 bases and the J gene end by 8 bases; junction bases not matched to a gene: 6. Germline V gives CDR1 ENHRY, CDR2 SYGVKD. The CDR3 consists of 13 residues. The CDR3 sequence: CAIRDDRDEKLFF. The CDR3 coding sequence is TGTGCCATCAGGGATGACAGGGACGAAAAACTGTTTTTT.

This chain uses TRBV28 with TRBJ2-7; D assignment may be TRBD1 or TRBD2 (5 bases each). V gave up 5 bases and J gave up 6 bases, with 17 bases separating them. CDR1 MDHEN and CDR2 SYDVKM come from the germline V gene. CDR3 length: 14 residues. The DNA of the CDR3 is TGTGCCAGCAGTCTATCCCGAGGGGTCGGCGAGCAGTACTTC. It encodes CASSLSRGVGEQYF.

In this sample, this clone turned up once. The CDR3 coding sequence is TGCGCCAGCAGCCGGGGACAGGGGGTGAGCACAGATACGCAGTATTTT. Its translation is CASSRGQGVSTDTQYF. The genes are TRBV5-1 and TRBJ2-3; 11 positions match TRBD1. After removal of 4 bases from V and 0 bases from J, the junction contained 4 bases not matched to a gene. The germline V gene has CDR1 SGHRS and CDR2 YFSETQ. The CDR3 is 16 residues long.

The chain uses TRBV2 and TRBJ1-1; 7 nucleotides match TRBD1. This CDR3 contains 16 residues. V shed 3 bases, J shed 1 base, and the junction held 8 bases outside the gene matches. CDR1 SNHLY and CDR2 FYNNEI come from the germline V gene. The CDR3, as DNA: TGTGCCAGCAGTGAGGATTGGGGGACAGCGAACACTGAAGCTTTCTTT. This gives the protein CASSEDWGTANTEAFF.

The V gene is TRBV5-1, the J gene TRBJ1-1; a possible D gene is TRBD1 (5 bases). Germline V gene lookup returns CDR1 SGHRS and CDR2 YFSETQ. V gave up 4 bases and J gave up 1 base, with 8 bases separating them. The CDR3 consists of 13 residues. The CDR3 loop is CASSTGQNTEAFF. CDR3 coding DNA: TGCGCCAGCAGCACCGGACAGAACACTGAAGCTTTCTTT.

V usage is TRBV5-1 and J usage is TRBJ2-3; 9 bases map to TRBD1. Germline values: CDR1 SGHRS, CDR2 YFSETQ. The junction had 4 bases not matched to a gene; V was cut back by 4 bases and J by 1 base. The CDR3 is 15 residues long. The CDR3 DNA is TGCGCCAGCAGCGGACAGGGGTTCGGCACAGATACGCAGTATTTT. The encoded protein is CASSGQGFGTDTQYF.

This chain joins TRBV29-1 and TRBJ1-1; D not resolved. The germline V gene encodes CDR1 SQVTM and CDR2 ANQGSEA. The CDR3 loop spans 13 amino acids. The V end was cut by 5 bases, the J end by 4 bases, with 14 bases between. CDR3 DNA: TGCAGCGTTCATCTGTGGGCGGCCACTGAAGCTTTCTTT. Its protein product is CSVHLWAATEAFF.

The chain is built from TRBV25-1 and TRBJ2-2; possibly TRBD2 for D (6 bases). Germline V gene data show CDR1 as MGHDK and CDR2 as SYGVNS. Trimming removed 1 base from V and 6 bases from J, with 18 bases in between. This CDR3 has 17 residues. CDR3 protein: CASSESSRQGGAGELFF. The CDR3 DNA is TGTGCCAGCAGTGAATCGTCAAGGCAGGGCGGGGCCGGGGAGCTGTTTTTT.

V gene TRBV28 combines with J gene TRBJ2-5, with TRBD1 identical over 9 bases. CDR1 and CDR2 from the germline V gene are MDHEN and SYDVKM. The CDR3 length is 16 residues. V lost 5 bases, J lost 5 bases, and 12 bases stayed unmatched. CDR3 residues: CASSTLSGQGFETQYF. The CDR3 DNA is TGTGCCAGCAGTACCCTATCCGGACAGGGGTTTGAGACCCAGTACTTC. The complete variable domain, with remaining parts taken from reference TRBV28 and TRBJ2-5, reads DVKVTQSSRYLVKRTGEKVFLECVQDMDHENMFWYRQDPGLGLRLIYFSYDVKMKEKGDIPEGYSVSREKKERFSLILESASTNQTSMYLCASSTLSGQGFETQYFGPGTRLLVL.

The J gene is TRBJ1-2, the V gene TRBV18; 7 bases align to TRBD1. From germline, CDR1 is KGHSH and CDR2 LQKENI. V trimming: 5 bases; J trimming: 4 bases; junction bases outside the gene matches: 4. The CDR3 has 13 residues. CDR3 in amino acids: CASSAGQLYGYTF. CDR3 DNA sequence: TGTGCCAGCTCAGCGGGACAGCTCTATGGCTACACCTTC.

The chain links TRBV6-1 to TRBJ2-3, with unresolved D. Germline V gene lookup returns CDR1 MNHNS and CDR2 SASEGT. The CDR3 is 14 amino acids. V was cut by 2 bases and J by 4 bases, with 10 bases left in between. The CDR3, as DNA: TGTGCCAGCAGTGAACTTAGGGCGGCAGATACGCAGTATTTT. It codes for CASSELRAADTQYF.